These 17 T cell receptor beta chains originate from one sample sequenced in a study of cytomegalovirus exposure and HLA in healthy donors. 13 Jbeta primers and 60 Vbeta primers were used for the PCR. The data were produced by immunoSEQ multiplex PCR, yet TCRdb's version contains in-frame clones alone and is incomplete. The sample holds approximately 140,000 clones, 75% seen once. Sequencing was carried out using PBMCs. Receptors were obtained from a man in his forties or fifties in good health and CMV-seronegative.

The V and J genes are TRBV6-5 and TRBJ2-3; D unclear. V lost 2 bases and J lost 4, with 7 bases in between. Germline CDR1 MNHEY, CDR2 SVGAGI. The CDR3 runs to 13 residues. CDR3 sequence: CASSYPAADTQYF. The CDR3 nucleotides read TGTGCCAGCAGTTACCCGGCGGCAGATACGCAGTATTTT.

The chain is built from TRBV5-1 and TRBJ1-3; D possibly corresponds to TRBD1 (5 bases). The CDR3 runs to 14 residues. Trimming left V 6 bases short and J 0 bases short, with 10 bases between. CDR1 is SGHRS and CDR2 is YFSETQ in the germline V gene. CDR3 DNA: TGCGCCAGCACCCAGGGACTCTCTGGAAACACCATATATTTT. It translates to CASTQGLSGNTIYF.

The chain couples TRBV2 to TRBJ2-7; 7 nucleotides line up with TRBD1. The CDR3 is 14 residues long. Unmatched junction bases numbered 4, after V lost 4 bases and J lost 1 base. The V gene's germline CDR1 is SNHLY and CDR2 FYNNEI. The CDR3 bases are TGTGCCAGCAGTGTTACGGGACAGTCCTACGAGCAGTACTTC. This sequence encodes CASSVTGQSYEQYF.

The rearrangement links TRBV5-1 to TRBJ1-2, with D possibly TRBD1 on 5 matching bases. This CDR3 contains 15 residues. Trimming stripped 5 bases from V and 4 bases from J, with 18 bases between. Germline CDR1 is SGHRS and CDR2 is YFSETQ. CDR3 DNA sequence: TGCGCCAGCAGTTCGGGCGGGCGGGGGATCTATGGCTACACCTTC. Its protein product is CASSSGGRGIYGYTF.

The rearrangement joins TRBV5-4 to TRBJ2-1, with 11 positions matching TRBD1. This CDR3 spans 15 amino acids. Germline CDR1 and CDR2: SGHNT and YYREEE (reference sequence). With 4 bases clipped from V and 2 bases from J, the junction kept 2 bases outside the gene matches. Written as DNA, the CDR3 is TGTGCCAGCAGCGGGACAGGGGGGGCCTACAATGAGCAGTTCTTC. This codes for CASSGTGGAYNEQFF. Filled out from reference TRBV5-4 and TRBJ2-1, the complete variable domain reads ETGVTQSPTHLIKTRGQQVTLRCSSQSGHNTVSWYQQALGQGPQFIFQYYREEENGRGNFPPRFSGLQFPNYSSELNVNALELDDSALYLCASSGTGGAYNEQFFGPGTRLTVL.

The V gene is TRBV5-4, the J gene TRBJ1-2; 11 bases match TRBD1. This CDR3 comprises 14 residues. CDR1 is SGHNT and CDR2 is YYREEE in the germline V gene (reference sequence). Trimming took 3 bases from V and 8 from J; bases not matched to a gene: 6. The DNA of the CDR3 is TGTGCCAGCAGCTCCGTGGGGACAGGGGGAGGCTACACCTTC. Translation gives CASSSVGTGGGYTF.

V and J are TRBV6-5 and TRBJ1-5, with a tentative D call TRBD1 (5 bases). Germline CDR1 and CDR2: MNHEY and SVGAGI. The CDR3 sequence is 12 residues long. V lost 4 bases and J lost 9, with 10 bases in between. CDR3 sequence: CASSSSGGPQHF. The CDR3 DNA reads TGTGCCAGCAGTTCTTCCGGGGGGCCCCAGCATTTT.

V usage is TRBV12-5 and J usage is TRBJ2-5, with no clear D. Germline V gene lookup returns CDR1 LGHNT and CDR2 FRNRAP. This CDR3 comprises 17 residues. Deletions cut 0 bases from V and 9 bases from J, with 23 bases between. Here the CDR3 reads CASGLVNGERSSSAQYF. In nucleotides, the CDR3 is TGTGCTAGTGGTTTGGTAAATGGCGAGCGATCCTCCTCGGCCCAGTACTTC.

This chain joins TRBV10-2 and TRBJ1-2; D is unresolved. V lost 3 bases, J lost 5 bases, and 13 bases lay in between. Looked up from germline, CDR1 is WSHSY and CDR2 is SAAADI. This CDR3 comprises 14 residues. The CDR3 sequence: CASSDVRETYGYTF. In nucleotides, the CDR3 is TGCGCCAGCAGTGACGTGCGGGAAACGTATGGCTACACCTTC.

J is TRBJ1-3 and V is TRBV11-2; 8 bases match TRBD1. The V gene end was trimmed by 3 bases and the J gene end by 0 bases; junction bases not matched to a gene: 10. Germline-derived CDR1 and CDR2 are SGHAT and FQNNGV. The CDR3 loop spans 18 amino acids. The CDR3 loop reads CASSFLFTGGPSGNTIYF. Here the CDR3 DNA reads TGTGCCAGCAGCTTTCTTTTTACAGGGGGACCCTCTGGAAACACCATATATTTT.

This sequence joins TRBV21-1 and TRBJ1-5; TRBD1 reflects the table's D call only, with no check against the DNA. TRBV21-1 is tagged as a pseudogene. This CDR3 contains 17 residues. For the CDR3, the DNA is TGTGCCAGCGGCTCAGTCAGGGGTTATAGTAGCAATCAGCCCCAGCATTTT. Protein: CASGSVRGYSSNQPQHF.

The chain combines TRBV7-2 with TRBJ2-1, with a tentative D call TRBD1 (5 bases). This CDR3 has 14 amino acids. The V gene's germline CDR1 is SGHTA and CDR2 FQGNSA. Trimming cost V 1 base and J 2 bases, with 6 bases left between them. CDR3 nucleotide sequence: TGTGCCAGCAGCTTAGTCAGGGCCTACAATGAGCAGTTCTTC. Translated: CASSLVRAYNEQFF.

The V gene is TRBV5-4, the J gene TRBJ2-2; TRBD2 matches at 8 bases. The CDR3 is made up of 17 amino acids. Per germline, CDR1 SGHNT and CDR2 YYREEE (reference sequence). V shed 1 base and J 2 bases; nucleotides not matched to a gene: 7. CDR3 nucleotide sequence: TGTGCCAGCAGCTTGCTGGCGGGGGGCCTAAACACCGGGGAGCTGTTTTTT. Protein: CASSLLAGGLNTGELFF.

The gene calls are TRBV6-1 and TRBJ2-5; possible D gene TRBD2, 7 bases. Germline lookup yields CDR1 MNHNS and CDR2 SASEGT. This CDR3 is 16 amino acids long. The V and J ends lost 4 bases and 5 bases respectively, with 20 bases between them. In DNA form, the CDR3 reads TGTGCCAGCAGTGCCCCGTTGGGGGGGGGCCTTGAGACCCAGTACTTC. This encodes CASSAPLGGGLETQYF.

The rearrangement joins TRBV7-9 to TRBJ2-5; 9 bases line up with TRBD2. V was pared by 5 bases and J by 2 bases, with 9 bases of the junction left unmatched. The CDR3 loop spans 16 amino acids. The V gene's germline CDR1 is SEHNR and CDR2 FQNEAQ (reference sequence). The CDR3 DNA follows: TGTGCCAGCAGCCCCAAGACTAGCGGACGTCAAGAGACCCAGTACTTC. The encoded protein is CASSPKTSGRQETQYF.

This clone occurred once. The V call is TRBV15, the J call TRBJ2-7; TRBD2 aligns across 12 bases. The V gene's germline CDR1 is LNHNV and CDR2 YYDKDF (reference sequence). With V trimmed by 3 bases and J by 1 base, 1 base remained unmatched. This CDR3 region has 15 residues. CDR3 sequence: CATSRTSGGSYEQYF. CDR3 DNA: TGTGCCACCAGCAGGACTAGCGGGGGTTCCTACGAGCAGTACTTC.

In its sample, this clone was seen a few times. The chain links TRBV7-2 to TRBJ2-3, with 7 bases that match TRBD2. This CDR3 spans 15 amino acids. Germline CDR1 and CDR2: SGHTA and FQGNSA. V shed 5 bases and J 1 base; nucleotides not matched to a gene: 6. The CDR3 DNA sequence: TGTGCCAGCAGCCGCGGGGCGGGGGGCACAGATACGCAGTATTTT. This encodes CASSRGAGGTDTQYF.